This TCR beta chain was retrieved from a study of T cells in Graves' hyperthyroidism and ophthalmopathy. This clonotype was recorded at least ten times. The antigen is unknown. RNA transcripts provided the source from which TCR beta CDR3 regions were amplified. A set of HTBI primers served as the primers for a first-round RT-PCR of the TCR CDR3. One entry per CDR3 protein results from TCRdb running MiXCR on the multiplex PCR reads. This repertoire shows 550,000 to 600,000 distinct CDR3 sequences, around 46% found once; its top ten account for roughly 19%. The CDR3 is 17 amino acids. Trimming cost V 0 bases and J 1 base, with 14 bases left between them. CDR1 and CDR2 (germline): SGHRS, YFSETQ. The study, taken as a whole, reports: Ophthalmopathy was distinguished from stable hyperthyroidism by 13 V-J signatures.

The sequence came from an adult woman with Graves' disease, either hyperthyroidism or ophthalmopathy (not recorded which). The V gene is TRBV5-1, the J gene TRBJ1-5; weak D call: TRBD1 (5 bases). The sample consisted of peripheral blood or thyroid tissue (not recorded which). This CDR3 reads CASSLALLGESNQPQHF. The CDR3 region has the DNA TGCGCCAGCAGCTTGGCGTTATTGGGGGAAAGCAATCAGCCCCAGCATTTT.